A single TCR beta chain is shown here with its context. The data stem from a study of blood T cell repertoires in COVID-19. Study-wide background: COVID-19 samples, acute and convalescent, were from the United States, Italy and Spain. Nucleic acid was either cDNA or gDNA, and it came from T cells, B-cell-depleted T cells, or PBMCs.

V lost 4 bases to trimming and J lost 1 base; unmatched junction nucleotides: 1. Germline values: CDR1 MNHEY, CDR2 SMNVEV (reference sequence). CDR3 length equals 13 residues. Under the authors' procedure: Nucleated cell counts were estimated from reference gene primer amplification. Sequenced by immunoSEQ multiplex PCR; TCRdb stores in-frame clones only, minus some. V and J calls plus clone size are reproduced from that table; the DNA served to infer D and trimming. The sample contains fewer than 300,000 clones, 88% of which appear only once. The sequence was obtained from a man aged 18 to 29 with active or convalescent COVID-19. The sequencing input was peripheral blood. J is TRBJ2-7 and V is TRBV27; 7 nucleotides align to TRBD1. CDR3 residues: CASSYRGSYEQYF. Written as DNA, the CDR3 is TGTGCCAGCAGTTACAGGGGATCCTACGAGCAGTACTTC.